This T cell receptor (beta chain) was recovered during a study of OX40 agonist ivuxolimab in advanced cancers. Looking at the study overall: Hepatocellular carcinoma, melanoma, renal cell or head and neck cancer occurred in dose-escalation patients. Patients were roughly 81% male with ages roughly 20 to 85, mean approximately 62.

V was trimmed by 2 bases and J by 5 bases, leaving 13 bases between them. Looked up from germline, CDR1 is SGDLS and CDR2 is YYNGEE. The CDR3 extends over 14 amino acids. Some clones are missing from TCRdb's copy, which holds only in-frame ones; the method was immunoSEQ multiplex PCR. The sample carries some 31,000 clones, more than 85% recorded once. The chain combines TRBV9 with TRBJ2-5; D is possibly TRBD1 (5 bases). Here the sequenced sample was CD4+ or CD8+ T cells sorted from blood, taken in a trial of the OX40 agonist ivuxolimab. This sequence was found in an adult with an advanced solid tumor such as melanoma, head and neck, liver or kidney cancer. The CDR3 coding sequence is TGTGCCAGCAGCGTCCAGGGCAGTTGGGAGACCCAGTACTTC. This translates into CASSVQGSWETQYF.